There are a few counts of the clone carrying this TCR beta chain. Its antigen remains unknown. This entry belongs to a study of T-cell reconstitution after alpha-beta-depleted transplantation in children. The study, taken as a whole, reports: Reportedly, alpha-beta T cells present about two months post-transplant originated from several hundred expanded clones of graft origin. After one year, T-cell counts and TCRbeta diversity mostly came from new T cells.

TCRbeta library construction was performed incorporating unique molecular identifiers. Each CDR3 protein gets one entry after TCRdb re-called the PCR reads with MiXCR. The sample holds 580,000 or so distinct CDR3 sequences; approximately 22% are singletons and the top ten take 13% to 15%. CDR1 is MNHEY and CDR2 is SVGAGI in the germline V gene. CDR3 size: 12 residues. The germline V and J ends were trimmed by 2 bases and 5 bases, with 6 bases remaining between them. Sequencing used PBMCs, mostly from graft donor cells, obtained 360 days after TCRalphabeta/CD19-depleted stem cell transplant. The receptor was derived from a boy less than two years old who had a stem cell transplant for acute myeloid leukemia, so the T cells may come from the graft donor. V and J are TRBV6-5 and TRBJ2-5, with D possibly being TRBD1 (5 bases). This CDR3 reads CASSYTGETQYF. The DNA of the CDR3 is TGTGCCAGCAGTTACACAGGCGAGACCCAGTACTTC.